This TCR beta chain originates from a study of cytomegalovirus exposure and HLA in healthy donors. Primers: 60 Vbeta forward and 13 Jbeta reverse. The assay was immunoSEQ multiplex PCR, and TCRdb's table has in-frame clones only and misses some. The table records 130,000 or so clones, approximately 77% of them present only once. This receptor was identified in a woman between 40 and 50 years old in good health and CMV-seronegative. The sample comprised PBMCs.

The CDR3 loop is CASSVEEWGAEAFF. CDR3 in DNA: TGTGCCAGCAGCGTAGAGGAGTGGGGCGCTGAAGCTTTCTTT. This chain links TRBV9 with TRBJ1-1; a weak D match, TRBD1 (5 bases). Trimming cost V 0 bases and J 6 bases, with 12 bases left between them. CDR3 length: 14 amino acids. CDR1 and CDR2 (germline): SGDLS, YYNGEE.